The 13 T cell receptor beta chains below were found in one sample sequenced in a study of spatial heterogeneity in lung cancer. TCRdb reanalysed the 5' RACE reads using MiXCR and keeps one entry per CDR3 protein. The sample carries roughly 10,000 distinct CDR3 sequences, around 6.5% recorded once. Time point reported: sample taken at primary tumor resection. TCRs were sequenced from unsorted whole RNA of tumor, nontumor lung or PBMC. Sequencing used PBMCs, obtained at surgery. All receptors come from a male donor with early-stage non-small cell lung cancer.

This clonotype is medium-sized by share. In a library made to pick up alpha chains, this beta chain is a stray read with a size that means little. This rearrangement joins TRBV19 to TRBJ2-1; no definite D call. The germline V gene has CDR1 LNHDA and CDR2 SQIVND (reference sequence). Deletions cut 3 bases from V and 3 bases from J, with 6 bases between. The CDR3 loop spans 13 amino acids. As DNA, the CDR3 is TGTGCCAGTAGTATTTTGGGCTACAATGAGCAGTTCTTC. This gives the protein CASSILGYNEQFF. Full variable domain (rest looked up from reference TRBV19 and TRBJ2-1): DGGITQSPKYLFRKEGQNVTLSCEQNLNHDAMYWYRQDPGQGLRLIYYSQIVNDFQKGDIAEGYSVSREKKESFPLTVTSAQKNPTAFYLCASSILGYNEQFFGPGTRLTVL.

This clonotype appeared many times. Little can be read into the size of this beta chain, an off-target read in a library designed for alpha chains. The chain carries TRBV29-1 and TRBJ2-1; D tentatively reads TRBD1 or TRBD2 (6 bases each). This CDR3 spans 14 amino acids. V shed 7 bases and J shed 2 bases, with 15 bases lying between them. Germline CDR1 and CDR2: SQVTM and ANQGSEA. CDR3 loop: CSAKQGGTYNEQFF. DNA for the CDR3: TGCAGCGCCAAACAGGGAGGAACCTACAATGAGCAGTTCTTC.

At least ten counts were recorded for this clonotype. Because the library targeted alpha chains, this beta chain is an off-target read whose size means little. The chain carries TRBV7-9 and TRBJ2-5; 13 bases line up with TRBD2. This CDR3 comprises 16 residues. Per germline, CDR1 SEHNR and CDR2 FQNEAQ (reference sequence). V was pared by 4 bases and J by 4 bases, with 6 bases of the junction left unmatched. The CDR3 is CASSSGLAGYRETQYF. In DNA, the CDR3 is TGTGCCAGCAGCTCGGGACTAGCGGGATATAGAGAGACCCAGTACTTC.

This clonotype is deemed medium-sized. Within a library made for alpha chains, this beta chain is off target, and its count is uninformative. V usage is TRBV9 and J usage is TRBJ1-4; D ambiguous. V lost 0 bases and J 5 bases, leaving 17 bases between the germline ends. The CDR3 extends over 17 amino acids. CDR1 is SGDLS, CDR2 YYNGEE, per germline. CDR3 nucleotide sequence: TGTGCCAGCAGCGTAGGAAACGAGGGCGCCTCGAATGAAAAACTGTTTTTT. Its protein is CASSVGNEGASNEKLFF.

Concerning this clonotype: Found in a library prepared for alpha chains, this beta chain is an off-target read, and its abundance has little meaning. The rearrangement links TRBV20-1 to TRBJ2-3; 8 bases are shared with TRBD1. The CDR3 is made up of 16 amino acids. Germline CDR1 is DFQATT and CDR2 is SNEGSKA (reference sequence). The ends lost 0 bases at V and 0 bases at J; junction bases unmatched: 5. The DNA for the CDR3 is TGCAGTGCTAGAGAGAAGGACAGGGTTAGCACAGATACGCAGTATTTT. Protein: CSAREKDRVSTDTQYF.

This clonotype was seen repeatedly, ten times or more. This beta chain is off target for a library built for alpha chains, so its abundance means little. This chain joins TRBV5-1 and TRBJ2-5; possibly TRBD2 for D (5 bases). V was pared by 5 bases and J by 2 bases, with 7 bases between. This CDR3 has 12 residues. The germline CDR1 and CDR2 sequences are SGHRS and YFSETQ. The CDR3 region has the DNA TGCGCCAGCAGGAGGGCGCAAGAGACCCAGTACTTC. Translated, it gives CASRRAQETQYF.

This clonotype was detected only a few times. This beta chain came through as a stray read in a library set up for alpha chains, and its size says little. The J gene is TRBJ1-1, the V gene TRBV10-3; possibly TRBD1 for D (5 bases). The germline V gene has CDR1 ENHRY and CDR2 SYGVKD. This CDR3 spans 13 amino acids. V lost 6 bases, J lost 5 bases, and 13 bases lay in between. CDR3 bases: TGTGCCATCAGGCCGGGGGGGAGTACTGAAGCTTTCTTT. It yields the protein CAIRPGGSTEAFF.

This clonotype is medium-sized. The library was designed around alpha chains, so this beta chain is a stray read whose abundance carries little weight. The chain recombines TRBV4-1 with TRBJ2-3, with D possibly matching TRBD2 (5 bases). Germline V gives CDR1 MGHRA, CDR2 YSYEKL. The CDR3 spans 15 residues. The germline V and J ends were trimmed by 1 base and 2 bases, with 10 bases remaining between them. As DNA, the CDR3 is TGCGCCAGCAGCCAAGGAATTAGCGACACAGATACGCAGTATTTT. It is translated as CASSQGISDTDTQYF.

Many counts were recorded for this clonotype. Because the library targeted alpha chains, this beta chain is an off-target read whose size means little. The CDR3 nucleotides are TGCGCCAGCAGCCAAGAGCGACAGCCCTACGAGCAGTACTTC. Translated, it gives CASSQERQPYEQYF. The chain links TRBV4-3 to TRBJ2-7; D is perhaps TRBD1 (5 bases). Germline V gene sequence: CDR1 LGHNA, CDR2 YSLEER. CDR3 size: 14 residues. V was cut by 0 bases and J by 2 bases, with 8 bases left in between.

This clonotype ranks as medium-sized. Because this beta chain is a stray read in a library intended to capture alpha chains, its abundance should not be given much weight. The rearrangement links TRBV18 to TRBJ1-6; 8 bases map to TRBD1. Germline trimming cut 1 base from V and 0 bases from J; bases unmatched to any gene: 2. Germline-derived CDR1 and CDR2 are KGHSH and LQKENI. This CDR3 is built from 17 residues. The CDR3 nucleotides are TGTGCCAGCTCACCACGGGACAGGAGCTCCTATAATTCACCCCTCCACTTT. This codes for CASSPRDRSSYNSPLHF.

Remarks on this clonotype: This beta chain is a stray read from a library made for alpha chains; its abundance is not meaningful. The V gene is TRBV4-3, the J gene TRBJ2-4; the match to TRBD1 covers 12 bases. Looked up from germline, CDR1 is LGHNA and CDR2 is YSLEER. V was pared by 3 bases and J by 7 bases, with 7 bases of the junction left unmatched. This CDR3 is 16 amino acids long. Here the CDR3 reads CASSQAGTGGGNIQYF. CDR3 DNA sequence: TGCGCCAGCAGCCAGGCGGGGACAGGGGGCGGGAACATTCAGTACTTC.

As concerns this clonotype: As an off-target read in a library built for alpha chains, this beta chain has a frequency of little significance. The V call is TRBV7-2, the J call TRBJ2-3; TRBD2 aligns across 13 bases. Germline lookup yields CDR1 SGHTA and CDR2 FQGNSA. Germline trimming cut 5 bases from V and 1 base from J; bases unmatched to any gene: 3. The CDR3 sequence is 16 residues long. DNA of the CDR3: TGTGCCAGCAGCACCGGACTAGCGGGGGGCACAGATACGCAGTATTTT. It specifies CASSTGLAGGTDTQYF.

The table lists this clonotype with many counts. This beta chain came through as a stray read in a library set up for alpha chains, and its size says little. The chain recombines TRBV12-3 or TRBV12-4 with TRBJ2-3; maybe TRBD2 (7 bases). The ends were cut back, 6 bases at V and 3 bases at J, with 16 bases in the middle. This CDR3 is 15 amino acids long. CDR3 nucleotides: TGTGCCAGCAGGTGGGGGGGCTCGACGACAGATACGCAGTATTTT. It codes for CASRWGGSTTDTQYF.